The present T cell receptor beta chain was sequenced within a study of shared clonotypes between healthy human individuals. Trimming took off 0 bases at V and 2 bases at J, with 11 bases between the two ends. Germline V gene sequence: CDR1 SGHVS, CDR2 FQNEAQ. This CDR3 spans 16 amino acids. Only in-frame clones appear in the TCRdb table, and some are missing; sequencing was by immunoSEQ multiplex PCR. Among about 600,000 clones, around three quarters were seen once, and the ten largest hold about 11%. The chain has TRBV7-8 and TRBJ2-1, with D uncertain. The receptor comes from a woman aged 40 to 50 in good health. Some clones in this sample may be carry-over from other donors' samples. Input material: PBMCs. CDR3 protein: CASSLARVTPYNEQFF. The CDR3, as DNA: TGTGCCAGCAGCTTAGCCCGGGTCACCCCCTACAATGAGCAGTTCTTC.